This entry lists 8 T cell receptor beta chains sequenced from one sample in a study of OX40 agonist ivuxolimab in advanced cancers. The library came from the immunoSEQ multiplex PCR assay. The clones in this table, taken by TCRdb from immuneACCESS, are in-frame only. Not every clone is retained; where verified, under half of the shortfall comes from an unresolved V gene, and the cause of the rest is unknown. Recorded for this sample are approximately 17,000 clones; about four fifths of them occurred a single time. Of the sample, less than 55% falls within the top ten clones. Sequenced material: CD4+ or CD8+ T cells sorted from blood, taken in a trial of the OX40 agonist ivuxolimab. Every receptor here comes from an adult with an advanced solid tumor such as melanoma, head and neck, liver or kidney cancer.

This chain connects TRBV9 to TRBJ2-5; the D is unclear. The J call may be incorrect, as the DNA end agrees better with TRBJ2-7. CDR3 length equals 15 residues. The germline V gene encodes CDR1 SGDLS and CDR2 YYNGEE. The CDR3 nucleotides read TGTGCCAGCAGCCCTGGGTCCTTAACACCTTTCGAGCAGTACTTC. It specifies CASSPGSLTPFEQYF.

V is TRBV11-1 and J is TRBJ2-3; D tentatively fits TRBD1 or TRBD2 (6 bases each). Germline V gene sequence: CDR1 SGHAT, CDR2 FQDESV (reference sequence). The CDR3 runs to 15 residues. The germline V and J ends were trimmed by 0 bases and 2 bases, with 9 bases remaining between them. CDR3 sequence (DNA): TGTGCCAGCAGCTTAGCGGGGGGCTCCACAGATACGCAGTATTTT. Translated, it gives CASSLAGGSTDTQYF. Full variable domain (outside the CDR3, taken from reference TRBV11-1 and TRBJ2-3): EAEVAQSPRYKITEKSQAVAFWCDPISGHATLYWYRQILGQGPELLVQFQDESVVDDSQLPKDRFSAERLKGVDSTLKIQPAELGDSAMYLCASSLAGGSTDTQYFGPGTRLTVL.

The count of this clone is one. The chain links TRBV21-1 to TRBJ1-2; the tabulated D call, TRBD1, remains unverified against the DNA. TRBV21-1 is a pseudogene segment. The CDR3 covers 14 residues. The CDR3 here is CASSNLGGTYGYTF. Written as DNA, the CDR3 is TGTGCCAGCAGCAATCTAGGGGGCACCTATGGCTACACCTTC.

The V and J genes are TRBV7-3 and TRBJ2-1; D gene uncertain. V dropped 5 bases and J dropped 4 bases, with 9 bases sitting between them. Germline V gives CDR1 SGHTA, CDR2 FQGTGA. This CDR3 is 13 amino acids long. The CDR3 loop is CASSPYDYNEQFF. The DNA for the CDR3 is TGTGCCAGCAGCCCCTATGATTACAATGAGCAGTTCTTC.

J is TRBJ1-2 and V is TRBV29-1, with D unresolved. Germline CDR1 SQVTM, CDR2 ANQGSEA. Trimming stripped 0 bases from V and 2 bases from J, with 16 bases between. There are 16 residues in the CDR3. The CDR3 DNA follows: TGCAGCGTTGAAGATCCTGCTGGAATCTCCAACTATGGCTACACCTTC. It codes for CSVEDPAGISNYGYTF.

This chain connects TRBV4-1 to TRBJ1-1; no clear D. CDR1 is MGHRA, CDR2 YSYEKL, per germline. V gave up 2 bases and J gave up 0 bases, with 10 bases separating them. The CDR3 has 15 amino acids. The CDR3 here is CASSQRPLMNTEAFF. The CDR3 region has the DNA TGCGCCAGCAGCCAACGACCCCTTATGAACACTGAAGCTTTCTTT.

This clone has a handful of counts. This chain uses TRBV27 with TRBJ2-1, with a weak D call TRBD2 (6 bases). Germline loops: CDR1 MNHEY, CDR2 SMNVEV (reference sequence). The V and J ends lost 4 bases and 0 bases respectively, with 22 bases between them. The CDR3 runs 19 residues. This CDR3 reads CASSWDSGGSLSSYNEQFF. The CDR3 DNA is TGTGCCAGCAGTTGGGACTCTGGGGGAAGCCTGAGCTCCTACAATGAGCAGTTCTTC.

In this sample, this clone turned up once. The chain joins TRBV7-9 to TRBJ1-1; the D is unclear. This CDR3 spans 13 amino acids. The V end lost 5 bases, the J end lost 7 bases, and 14 bases lay between the germline ends. CDR1 and CDR2 from the germline V gene are SEHNR and FQNEAQ (reference sequence). CDR3 coding DNA: TGTGCCAGCAGCCCGGTCCAGGAATATGAAGCTTTCTTT. Its translation: CASSPVQEYEAFF.